These T cell receptor beta chains were read from a single sample in a study of identical twins. MiXCR was run by TCRdb on the 5' RACE reads, yielding one entry per CDR3 protein. The sample comprises about 500,000 distinct CDR3 sequences, more than 13% of which are singletons, and approximately 0.98% rests with the top ten. These data were also filed under a second study, of yellow fever vaccine responses in identical twins.

Sequencing was performed on CD4+ T cells sorted from blood. These receptors all come from a woman aged 18 to 35 in good health. Each CDR3 is given with its conserved first and last residue. D genes are given only for firm matches. Clone size, where shown, is once, few, many, or a class for clones that have expanded.

d_gene,j_gene,abundance,v_gene,CDR3aa,CDR3nt
NA,TRBJ2-7,NA,TRBV6-5,CASSYSSVNYEQYF,TGTGCCAGCAGTTACTCGTCGGTTAACTACGAGCAGTACTTC
NA,TRBJ2-4,NA,TRBV10-3,CATWNGRDIQYF,TGTGCCACCTGGAACGGGCGGGACATTCAGTACTTC
NA,TRBJ2-7,few,TRBV4-3,CASSHGESYEQYF,TGCGCCAGCAGCCACGGGGAAAGCTACGAGCAGTACTTC
TRBD2,TRBJ2-7,many,TRBV15,CATSSAGTNGEQYF,TGTGCCACCAGCAGTGCCGGGACTAACGGCGAGCAGTACTTC
NA,TRBJ1-6,NA,TRBV4-2,CASSQGRDNSPLHF,TGTGCCAGCAGCCAAGGACGGGATAATTCACCCCTCCACTTT
TRBD2,TRBJ2-3,few,TRBV20-1,CSAPTSGTDTQYF,TGCAGTGCACCGACTAGCGGGACAGATACGCAGTATTTT
NA,TRBJ2-3,many,TRBV5-1,CASSLEGVKTDTQYF,TGCGCCAGCAGCTTGGAAGGGGTGAAGACAGATACGCAGTATTTT
NA,TRBJ1-2,NA,TRBV18,CASSPRAGPWRPNYGYTF,TGTGCCAGCTCACCAAGGGCGGGACCTTGGAGGCCAAACTATGGCTACACCTTC
NA,TRBJ1-1,NA,TRBV6-6,CASSYSLEAFF,TGTGCCAGCAGTTACTCCCTTGAAGCTTTCTTT
NA,TRBJ2-1,few,TRBV30,CAWSVLLHNEQFF,TGTGCCTGGAGTGTACTGCTACACAATGAGCAGTTCTTC
TRBD2,TRBJ2-5,NA,TRBV24-1,CATSDPGTNQETQYF,TGTGCCACCAGTGATCCCGGGACTAACCAAGAGACCCAGTACTTC
NA,TRBJ2-2,many,TRBV5-1,CASSVLRDNTGELFF,TGCGCCAGCAGCGTATTGCGGGACAACACCGGGGAGCTGTTTTTT
TRBD1,TRBJ2-7,NA,TRBV3-1,CASSQTGTGGEQYF,TGTGCCAGCAGCCAAACCGGGACAGGCGGCGAGCAGTACTTC
NA,TRBJ1-4,few,TRBV6-5,CASSYSGTAELFF,TGTGCCAGCAGTTACTCGGGGACGGCCGAACTGTTTTTT
TRBD2,TRBJ2-7,few,TRBV28,CTTGGSYEQYF,TGTACGACGGGCGGGAGCTACGAGCAGTACTTC
NA,TRBJ2-2,many,TRBV10-3,CAIRGTGELFF,TGTGCCATCAGGGGCACCGGGGAGCTGTTTTTT
NA,TRBJ1-6,NA,TRBV5-1,CASSPLGENGSPLHF,TGCGCCAGCAGCCCTTTAGGGGAGAACGGTTCACCCCTCCACTTT
NA,TRBJ2-6,NA,TRBV9,CASTQGSLGANVLTF,TGTGCCAGCACCCAGGGGTCTCTGGGGGCCAACGTCCTGACTTTC
NA,TRBJ2-6,NA,TRBV2,CASRTVGFSGANVLTF,TGTGCCAGCAGAACGGTCGGGTTCTCTGGGGCCAACGTCCTGACTTTC
NA,TRBJ2-3,few,TRBV5-1,CASRGSNGLSADTQYF,TGCGCCAGCAGGGGTTCCAATGGGCTCTCGGCAGATACGCAGTATTTT
NA,TRBJ2-2,NA,TRBV6-5,CASSYGGRNTGELFF,TGTGCCAGCAGTTACGGTGGGCGGAACACCGGGGAGCTGTTTTTT
NA,TRBJ2-3,few,TRBV6-5,CASSYPSIPGGPNTQYF,TGTGCCAGCAGTTACCCCAGTATTCCCGGGGGGCCGAATACGCAGTATTTT
NA,TRBJ2-7,few,TRBV7-9,CASSFGGIDEQYF,TGTGCCAGCAGCTTTGGGGGGATCGACGAGCAGTACTTC
NA,TRBJ2-3,NA,TRBV6-2/TRBV6-3,CASRFGHTQYF,TGTGCCAGCCGGTTCGGTCATACGCAGTATTTT
NA,TRBJ1-6,NA,TRBV28,CANSPGTLDSPLHF,TGTGCCAACAGTCCCGGGACTTTGGATTCACCCCTCCACTTT
NA,TRBJ2-2,few,TRBV21-1,CASSKLRTGGTGELFF,TGTGCCAGCAGCAAACTACGGACAGGGGGGACCGGGGAGCTGTTTTTT
NA,TRBJ2-5,few,TRBV6-6,CATTSRGEETQYF,TGTGCCACCACATCTAGGGGAGAAGAGACCCAGTACTTC
TRBD2,TRBJ2-7,few,TRBV7-9,CASSLTSVHEQYF,TGTGCCAGCAGCTTAACTAGCGTCCACGAGCAGTACTTC
NA,TRBJ2-5,NA,TRBV28,CATNQETQYF,TGTGCCACTAACCAAGAGACCCAGTACTTC
NA,TRBJ2-3,NA,TRBV5-6,CASSLGLATTDTQYF,TGTGCCAGCAGCTTGGGGCTAGCCACCACAGATACGCAGTATTTT
NA,TRBJ2-7,NA,TRBV27,CASSLRGGGAEQYF,TGTGCCAGCAGTTTAAGAGGAGGGGGCGCTGAGCAGTACTTC
NA,TRBJ1-3,few,TRBV10-3,CAISESRRASGNTIYF,TGTGCCATCAGTGAGTCTAGGAGGGCCTCTGGAAACACCATATATTTT
NA,TRBJ1-3,many,TRBV20-1,CSAPVGSGNTIYF,TGCAGTGCACCCGTTGGCTCTGGAAACACCATATATTTT
NA,TRBJ2-6,once,TRBV27,CASSLKFQGLYPGANVLTF,TGTGCCAGCAGTTTAAAATTTCAGGGTCTGTACCCTGGGGCCAACGTCCTGACTTTC
NA,TRBJ2-7,NA,TRBV20-1,CSARDQAATTRYEQYF,TGCAGTGCTAGAGATCAGGCCGCAACTACTAGGTACGAGCAGTACTTC
NA,TRBJ1-1,many,TRBV12-3/TRBV12-4,CASSLKVGPEAFF,TGTGCCAGCAGTTTAAAGGTTGGCCCTGAAGCTTTCTTT
NA,TRBJ2-7,many,TRBV5-1,CASSLEQGGPYEQYF,TGCGCCAGCAGCTTGGAGCAGGGGGGCCCCTACGAGCAGTACTTC
TRBD2,TRBJ2-4,NA,TRBV20-1,CSAGPGLAGGHIQYF,TGCAGTGCAGGCCCGGGACTAGCGGGGGGGCACATTCAGTACTTC
TRBD1,TRBJ1-1,NA,TRBV12-3/TRBV12-4,CASSNNRGTEAFF,TGTGCCAGCAGTAACAACAGGGGTACTGAAGCTTTCTTT
TRBD1,TRBJ2-2,few,TRBV4-3,CASSQEVGARGPGELFF,TGCGCCAGCAGCCAAGAGGTGGGGGCTAGGGGGCCCGGGGAGCTGTTTTTT
TRBD2,TRBJ2-3,NA,TRBV15,CATSRGRLAGGRTDTQYF,TGTGCCACCAGCAGAGGTAGACTAGCGGGAGGGCGCACAGATACGCAGTATTTT
NA,TRBJ2-5,NA,TRBV20-1,CSARRGVETQYF,TGCAGTGCCAGGAGGGGCGTTGAGACCCAGTACTTC
NA,TRBJ2-1,NA,TRBV29-1,CSVEDLARSSYNEQFF,TGCAGCGTTGAAGATTTAGCGAGAAGCTCCTACAATGAGCAGTTCTTC
NA,TRBJ1-5,NA,TRBV5-1,CASSPPDPTPNQHF,TGCGCCAGCTCCCCCCCAGACCCGACCCCGAACCAGCATTTT
NA,TRBJ2-4,NA,TRBV18,CASSPLNAGNIQYF,TGTGCCAGCTCACCACTTAACGCCGGGAACATTCAGTACTTC
TRBD2,TRBJ2-1,many,TRBV7-9,CASSRGDEQFF,TGTGCCAGCAGCCGGGGGGATGAGCAGTTCTTC
TRBD1,TRBJ2-7,many,TRBV5-6,CASSYWTGNEQYF,TGTGCCAGCAGCTATTGGACAGGGAACGAGCAGTACTTC
NA,TRBJ2-1,NA,TRBV7-2,CASSRGFSDEQFF,TGTGCCAGCAGCCGGGGTTTTAGCGATGAGCAGTTCTTC
NA,TRBJ2-1,NA,TRBV10-3,CAITGTRLSEQFF,TGTGCCATCACCGGGACCCGCCTTAGTGAGCAGTTCTTC
NA,TRBJ1-6,few,TRBV5-1,CASSLEDSGTSPLHF,TGCGCCAGCAGCTTGGAGGACAGTGGGACTTCACCCCTCCACTTT